This T cell receptor beta chain was identified during a study of metastatic and nonmetastatic thyroid tumors (dated by TCRdb to between 2020 and 2021). Background for the entire study: For patients with malignant and with benign thyroid disease, the researchers compared repertoires between peripheral blood samples and tumor or nodule tissue samples.

The paper's findings and limits, for the study overall: In both blood and tumor samples, TCR beta diversity was reported to be significantly higher in malignant tumors than in benign nodules.

This clone occurred a few times. The antigen it binds to is not known. An end of the junction does not agree with germline; a read error may underlie this. No treatment had been received by any patient before thyroid surgery. The study retrospectively analysed patient clinical samples collected from about 2012 to 2018 using T-cell receptor beta sequencing. The germline V gene provides CDR1 MNHNS and CDR2 SASEGT. Including cysteine and phenylalanine, the CDR3 has 14 amino acids. Left in the record is the CDR3 DNA by itself, 42 bases read in frame from the first base. The library was prepared using PCR. For sequencing, an Illumina HiSeq 4000 was employed. High-throughput sequencing was used to profile the CDR3 region of the TCR beta-chain in every patient. The paper's processing steps were these. A classifier to discriminate distant-metastatic papillary thyroid cancer patients was built from CDR3 differences across clinicopathological groups. The Shannon index was used to assess repertoire diversity, and the Morisita-Horn index was used to assess tumor-blood repertoire similarity. In TCRdb, the public reads were trimmed at Q25 with fastp and aligned with MiXCR, with productive beta chains retained. These V and J calls derive from TCRdb rather than the authors' analysis. This sample holds tens of thousands of clones; approximately 17% were observed only once. The ten largest account for 2.5% to 3% of the sample.

The receptor was isolated from a female donor with papillary thyroid cancer or a benign thyroid nodule (not recorded which). Some clones in this sample may be carry-over from other donors' samples. Recombination joined TRBV6-1 with TRBJ1-1; the D segment cannot be called with confidence. Sample: blood. The CDR3: CASSGKRVVTEDFF. The DNA sequence is TGTGCCAGCAGTGGGAAAAGGGTAGTCACTGAAGATTTCTTT.